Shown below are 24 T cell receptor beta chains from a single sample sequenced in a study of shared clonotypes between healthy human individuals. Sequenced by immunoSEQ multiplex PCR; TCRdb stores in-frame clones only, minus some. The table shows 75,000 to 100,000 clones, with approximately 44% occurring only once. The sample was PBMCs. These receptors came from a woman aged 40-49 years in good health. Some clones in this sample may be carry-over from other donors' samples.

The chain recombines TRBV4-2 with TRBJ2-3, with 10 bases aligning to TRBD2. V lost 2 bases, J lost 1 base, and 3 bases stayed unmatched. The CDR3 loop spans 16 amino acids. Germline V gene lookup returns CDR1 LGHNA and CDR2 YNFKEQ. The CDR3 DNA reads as TGTGCCAGCAGCCAACGCCTAGCGGGAGGCACAGATACGCAGTATTTT. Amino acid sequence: CASSQRLAGGTDTQYF.

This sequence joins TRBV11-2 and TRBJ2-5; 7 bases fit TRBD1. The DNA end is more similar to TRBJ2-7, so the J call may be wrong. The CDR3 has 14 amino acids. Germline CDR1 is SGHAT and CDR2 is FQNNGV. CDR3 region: CASSFDRDSYEQYF. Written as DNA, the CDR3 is TGTGCCAGCAGCTTTGACAGGGACTCCTACGAGCAGTACTTC.

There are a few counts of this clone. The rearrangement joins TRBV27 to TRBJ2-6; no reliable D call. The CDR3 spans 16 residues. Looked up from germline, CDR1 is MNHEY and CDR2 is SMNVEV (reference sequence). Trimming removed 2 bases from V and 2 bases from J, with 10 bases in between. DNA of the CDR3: TGTGCCAGCAGTTTAATGGCGGTAGCTGGGGCCAACGTCCTGACTTTC. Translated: CASSLMAVAGANVLTF.

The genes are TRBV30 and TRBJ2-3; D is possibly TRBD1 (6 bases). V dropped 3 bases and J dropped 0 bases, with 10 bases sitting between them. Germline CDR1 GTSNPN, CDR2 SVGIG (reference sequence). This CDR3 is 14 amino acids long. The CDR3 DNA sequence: TGTGCCTGGAGGCCAGGGGCAAGCACAGATACGCAGTATTTT. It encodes CAWRPGASTDTQYF.

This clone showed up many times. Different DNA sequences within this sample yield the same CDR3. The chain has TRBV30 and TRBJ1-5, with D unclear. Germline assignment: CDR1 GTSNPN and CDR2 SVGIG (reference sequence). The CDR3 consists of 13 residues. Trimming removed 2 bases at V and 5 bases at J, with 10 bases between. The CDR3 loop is CAWSSGLYQPQHF. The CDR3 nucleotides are TGTGCCTGGAGTTCCGGCCTTTATCAGCCCCAGCATTTT.

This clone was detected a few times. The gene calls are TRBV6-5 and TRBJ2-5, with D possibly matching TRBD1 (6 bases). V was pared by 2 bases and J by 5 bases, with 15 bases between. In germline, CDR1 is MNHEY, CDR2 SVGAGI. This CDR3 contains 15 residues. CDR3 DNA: TGTGCCAGCAGTTACGACACAGGGACCGATGAGACCCAGTACTTC. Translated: CASSYDTGTDETQYF.

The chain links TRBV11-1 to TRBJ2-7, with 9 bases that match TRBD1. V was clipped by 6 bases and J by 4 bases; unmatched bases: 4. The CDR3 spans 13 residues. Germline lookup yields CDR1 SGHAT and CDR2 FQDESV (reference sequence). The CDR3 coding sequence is TGTGCCAGCAGTCCCGGGACAGGGTACGAGCAGTACTTC. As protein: CASSPGTGYEQYF.

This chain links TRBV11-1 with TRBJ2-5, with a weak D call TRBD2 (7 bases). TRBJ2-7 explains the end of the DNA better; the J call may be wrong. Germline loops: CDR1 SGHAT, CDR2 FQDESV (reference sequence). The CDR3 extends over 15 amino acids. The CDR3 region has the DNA TGTGCCAGCAGCCCACCCGACGGGGGGCCGTACGAGCAGTACTTC. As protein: CASSPPDGGPYEQYF.

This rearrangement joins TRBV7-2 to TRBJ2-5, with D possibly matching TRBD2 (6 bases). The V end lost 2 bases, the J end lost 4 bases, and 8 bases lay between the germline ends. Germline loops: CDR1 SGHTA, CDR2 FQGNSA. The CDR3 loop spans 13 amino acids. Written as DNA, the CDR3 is TGTGCCAGCAGCTTAACGGGAGTAGAGACCCAGTACTTC. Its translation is CASSLTGVETQYF.

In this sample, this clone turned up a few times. The CDR3 DNA sequence: TGTGCCTCGGGGGCGGCTGGTGGTAGCAATCAGCCCCAGCATTTT. It encodes CASGAAGGSNQPQHF. The V gene is TRBV19, the J gene TRBJ1-5; tentatively, D is TRBD1 (6 bases). Germline CDR1 is LNHDA and CDR2 is SQIVND (reference sequence). The CDR3 loop spans 15 amino acids. Trimming stripped 11 bases from V and 0 bases from J, with 17 bases between. Drawing the rest from reference TRBV19 and TRBJ1-5, the complete variable domain is DGGITQSPKYLFRKEGQNVTLSCEQNLNHDAMYWYRQDPGQGLRLIYYSQIVNDFQKGDIAEGYSVSREKKESFPLTVTSAQKNPTAFYLCASGAAGGSNQPQHFGDGTRLSIL.

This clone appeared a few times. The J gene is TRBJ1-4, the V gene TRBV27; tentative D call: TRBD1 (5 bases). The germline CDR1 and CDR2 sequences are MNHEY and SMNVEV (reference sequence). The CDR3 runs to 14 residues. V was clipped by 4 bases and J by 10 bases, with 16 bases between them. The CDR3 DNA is TGTGCCAGCAGTTGGACCGGGCAGGGAGGAAAACTGTTTTTT. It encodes CASSWTGQGGKLFF. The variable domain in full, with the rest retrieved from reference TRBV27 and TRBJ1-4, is EAQVTQNPRYLITVTGKKLTVTCSQNMNHEYMSWYRQDPGLGLRQIYYSMNVEVTDKGDVPEGYKVSRKEKRNFPLILESPSPNQTSLYFCASSWTGQGGKLFFGSGTQLSVL.

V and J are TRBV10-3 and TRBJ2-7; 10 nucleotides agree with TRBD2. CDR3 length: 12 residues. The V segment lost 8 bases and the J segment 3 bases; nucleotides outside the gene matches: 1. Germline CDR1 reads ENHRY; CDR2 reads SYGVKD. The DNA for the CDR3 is TGTGCCATCCGGACTAGCGGCTACGAGCAGTACTTC. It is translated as CAIRTSGYEQYF.

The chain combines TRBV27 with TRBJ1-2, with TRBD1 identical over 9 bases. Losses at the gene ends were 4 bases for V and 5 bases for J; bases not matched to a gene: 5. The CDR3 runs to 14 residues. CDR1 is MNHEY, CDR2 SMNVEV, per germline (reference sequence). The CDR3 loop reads CASSYLGTGYGYTF. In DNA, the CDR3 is TGTGCCAGCAGTTACCTCGGGACAGGGTATGGCTACACCTTC.

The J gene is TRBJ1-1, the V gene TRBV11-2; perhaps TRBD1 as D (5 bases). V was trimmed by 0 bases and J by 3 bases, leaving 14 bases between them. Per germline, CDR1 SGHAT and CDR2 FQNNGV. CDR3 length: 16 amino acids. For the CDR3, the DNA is TGTGCCAGCAGCTTAGAAGGGGCAGGGTTGGACACTGAAGCTTTCTTT. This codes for CASSLEGAGLDTEAFF.

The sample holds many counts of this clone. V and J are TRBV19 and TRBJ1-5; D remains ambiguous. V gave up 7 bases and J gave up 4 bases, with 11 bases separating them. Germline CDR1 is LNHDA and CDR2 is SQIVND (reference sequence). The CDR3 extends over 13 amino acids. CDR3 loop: CASTSTQNQPQHF. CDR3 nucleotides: TGTGCCAGTACCAGCACACAAAATCAGCCCCAGCATTTT.

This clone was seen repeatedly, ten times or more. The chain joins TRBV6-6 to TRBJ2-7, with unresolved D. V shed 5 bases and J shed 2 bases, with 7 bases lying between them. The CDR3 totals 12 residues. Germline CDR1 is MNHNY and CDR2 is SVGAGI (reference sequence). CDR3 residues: CASSPATYEQYF. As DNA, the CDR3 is TGTGCCAGCAGTCCGGCGACCTACGAGCAGTACTTC.

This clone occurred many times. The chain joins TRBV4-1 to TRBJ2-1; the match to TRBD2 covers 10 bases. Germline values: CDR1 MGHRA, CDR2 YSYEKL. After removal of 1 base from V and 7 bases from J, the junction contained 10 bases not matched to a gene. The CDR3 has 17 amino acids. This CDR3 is CASSQARASGSSNEQFF. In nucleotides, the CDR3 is TGCGCCAGCAGCCAAGCTCGGGCTAGCGGGAGTAGTAATGAGCAGTTCTTC.

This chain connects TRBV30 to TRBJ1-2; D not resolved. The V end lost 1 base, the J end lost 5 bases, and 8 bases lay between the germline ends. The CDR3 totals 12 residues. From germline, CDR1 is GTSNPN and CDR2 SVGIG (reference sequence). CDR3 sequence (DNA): TGTGCCTGGAGTGGGACGTCTTATGGCTACACCTTC. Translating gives CAWSGTSYGYTF.

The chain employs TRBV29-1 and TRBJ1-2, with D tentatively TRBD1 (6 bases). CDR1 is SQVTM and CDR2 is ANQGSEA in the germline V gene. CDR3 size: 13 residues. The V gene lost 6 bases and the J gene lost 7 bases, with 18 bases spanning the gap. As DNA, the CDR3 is TGCAGCGTCATCCTCAGGGGCTTCACTGGCTACACCTTC. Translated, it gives CSVILRGFTGYTF.

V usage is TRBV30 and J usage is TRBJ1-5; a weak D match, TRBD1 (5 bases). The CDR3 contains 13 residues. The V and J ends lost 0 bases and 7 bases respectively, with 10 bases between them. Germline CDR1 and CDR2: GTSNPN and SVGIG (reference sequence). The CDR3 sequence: CAWSVAEGQPQHF. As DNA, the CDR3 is TGTGCCTGGAGTGTGGCAGAGGGGCAGCCCCAGCATTTT.

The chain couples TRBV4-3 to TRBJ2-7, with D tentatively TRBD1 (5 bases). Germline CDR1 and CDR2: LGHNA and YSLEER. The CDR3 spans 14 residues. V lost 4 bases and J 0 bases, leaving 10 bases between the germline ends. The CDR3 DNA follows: TGCGCCAGCAGCCCAAGACAGAACTCCTACGAGCAGTACTTC. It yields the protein CASSPRQNSYEQYF.

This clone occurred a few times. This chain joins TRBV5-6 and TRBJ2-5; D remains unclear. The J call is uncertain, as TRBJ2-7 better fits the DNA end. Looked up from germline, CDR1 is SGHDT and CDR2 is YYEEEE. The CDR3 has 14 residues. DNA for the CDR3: TGTGCCAGCAGCTTGTCGGTCGGCCTTTACGAGCAGTACTTC. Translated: CASSLSVGLYEQYF.

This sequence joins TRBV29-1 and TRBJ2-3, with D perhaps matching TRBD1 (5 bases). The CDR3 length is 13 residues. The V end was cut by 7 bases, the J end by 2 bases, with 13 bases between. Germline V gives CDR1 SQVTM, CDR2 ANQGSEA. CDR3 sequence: CSAQGRVTDTQYF. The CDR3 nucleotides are TGCAGCGCCCAGGGTCGGGTCACAGATACGCAGTATTTT.

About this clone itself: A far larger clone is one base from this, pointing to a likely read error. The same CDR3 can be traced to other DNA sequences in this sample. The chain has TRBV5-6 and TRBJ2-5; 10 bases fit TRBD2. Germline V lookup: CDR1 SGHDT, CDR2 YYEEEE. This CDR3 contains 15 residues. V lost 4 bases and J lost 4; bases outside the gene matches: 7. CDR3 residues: CASSISGRARETQYF. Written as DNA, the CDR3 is TGTGCCAGCAGCATAAGCGGGAGGGCCCGAGAGACCCAGTACTTC. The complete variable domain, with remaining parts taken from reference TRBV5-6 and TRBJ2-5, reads DAGVTQSPTHLIKTRGQQVTLRCSPKSGHDTVSWYQQALGQGPQFIFQYYEEEERQRGNFPDRFSGHQFPNYSSELNVNALLLGDSALYLCASSISGRARETQYFGPGTRLLVL.